The T cell receptor beta chain under discussion was sequenced for a study of CD8+ T cells in alopecia areata. Study context: Oral tofacitinib (5 to 10 mg twice daily) was administered to treated patients.

RNA extraction and reverse transcription yielded cDNA as sequencing template. Sequencing used immunoSEQ multiplex PCR; TCRdb keeps in-frame clones, though not all of them. The sample has around 140,000 clones, about 51% seen once; the top ten hold less than 1%. V shed 3 bases, J shed 1 base, and the junction held 3 bases outside the gene matches. The CDR3 contains 14 residues. Germline CDR1 and CDR2: SGHRS and YFSETQ. The investigators collected lesional scalp punch biopsies and peripheral blood from alopecia areata patients. The clonotype comes from a human donor with alopecia areata. The rearrangement joins TRBV5-1 to TRBJ2-7; 8 bases agree with TRBD2. The material sequenced was CD4+ T cells sorted from blood, taken at week 0. CDR3 protein: CASSSSGGSYEQYF. In nucleotides, the CDR3 is TGCGCCAGCAGCTCGAGCGGGGGTTCCTACGAGCAGTACTTC.